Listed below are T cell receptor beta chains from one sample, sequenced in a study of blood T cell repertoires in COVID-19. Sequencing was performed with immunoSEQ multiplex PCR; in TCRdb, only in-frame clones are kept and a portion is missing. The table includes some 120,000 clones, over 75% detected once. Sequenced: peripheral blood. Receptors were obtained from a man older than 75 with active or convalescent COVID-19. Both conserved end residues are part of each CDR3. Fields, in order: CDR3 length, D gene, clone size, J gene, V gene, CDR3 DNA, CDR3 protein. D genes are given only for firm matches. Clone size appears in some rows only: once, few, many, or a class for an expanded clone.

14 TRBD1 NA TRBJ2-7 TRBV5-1 TGCGCCAGCAGCACCGGGACAGGGATTTACGAGCAGTACTTC CASSTGTGIYEQYF
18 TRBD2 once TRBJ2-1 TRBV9 TGTGCCAGCAGTTGGGCTAGCGGGAGATCTAGCTCCTACAATGAGCAGTTCTTC CASSWASGRSSSYNEQFF
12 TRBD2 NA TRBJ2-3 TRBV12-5 TGTGCTAGTGGTTTCCCAGCGGGAAATCCGTATTTT CASGFPAGNPYF
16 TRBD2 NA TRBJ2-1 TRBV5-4 TGTGCCAGCAGCCTTCTAGCGGGAATAACCTACAATGAGCAGTTCTTC CASSLLAGITYNEQFF
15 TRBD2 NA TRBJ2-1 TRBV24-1 TGTGCCACCAGTGATTCTAGCGGGAGTCATAATGAGCAGTTCTTC CATSDSSGSHNEQFF
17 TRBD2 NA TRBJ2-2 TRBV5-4 TGTGCCAGCAGCTTGGATAGCGGGGGGGCCGGCACCGGGGAGCTGTTTTTT CASSLDSGGAGTGELFF
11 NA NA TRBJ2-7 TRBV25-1 TGTGCCAGCAGTGGCGTTTACGAGCAGTACTTC CASSGVYEQYF
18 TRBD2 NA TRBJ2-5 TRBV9 TGTGCCAGCAGCGTAGGGGCTGTGGCTAGCGGCCTCCAAGAGACCCAGTACTTC CASSVGAVASGLQETQYF
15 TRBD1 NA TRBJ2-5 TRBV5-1 TGCGCCAGCAGCTTTGGCAGGGGGTTTGACGAGACCCAGTACTTC CASSFGRGFDETQYF
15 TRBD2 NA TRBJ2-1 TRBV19 TGTGCCAGTAGTCTCGGGACTAGCGGGGCTAATGAGCAGTTCTTC CASSLGTSGANEQFF
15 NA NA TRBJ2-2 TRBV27 TGTGCCAGCAGTTTCAGCGGGTTGAACACCGGGGAGCTGTTTTTT CASSFSGLNTGELFF
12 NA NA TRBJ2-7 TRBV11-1 TGTGCCAGCAGCGCTACAGGGTACGAGCAGTACTTC CASSATGYEQYF
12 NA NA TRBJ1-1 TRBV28 TGTGCCAGCAGTTTAAAAGGGGTGAGGGCTTTCTTT CASSLKGVRAFF
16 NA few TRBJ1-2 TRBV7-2 TGTGCCAGCAGCGCGGACAAAGCGGGGACTAACTATGGCTACACCTTC CASSADKAGTNYGYTF
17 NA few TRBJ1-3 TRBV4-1 TGCGCCAGCAGTCCCAAAGCTGGGTCTAGCTCTGGAAACACCATATATTTT CASSPKAGSSSGNTIYF
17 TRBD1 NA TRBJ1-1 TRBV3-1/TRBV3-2 TGTGCCAGCAGCCAATACGGACAGGGCCTCGGAAGCACTGAAGCTTTCTTT CASSQYGQGLGSTEAFF
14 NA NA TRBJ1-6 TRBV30 TGTGCCTGGAACCGGGACTTGGGTAATTCACCCCTCCACTTT CAWNRDLGNSPLHF
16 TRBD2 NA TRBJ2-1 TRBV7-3 TGTGCCAGCAGCAAGGACGTCGGGACTATAATAAATGAGCAGTTCTTC CASSKDVGTIINEQFF
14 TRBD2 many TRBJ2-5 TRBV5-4 TGTGCCAGCAGCTTGGGGACTAGCCAAGAGACCCAGTACTTC CASSLGTSQETQYF
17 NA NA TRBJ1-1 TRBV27 TGTGCCAGCAGTTTACCGGAAGCCCGGGTAGAGAACACTGAAGCTTTCTTT CASSLPEARVENTEAFF
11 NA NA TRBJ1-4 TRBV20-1 TGCAGTGCTAGAGATCTAGGAAAACTGTTTTTT CSARDLGKLFF